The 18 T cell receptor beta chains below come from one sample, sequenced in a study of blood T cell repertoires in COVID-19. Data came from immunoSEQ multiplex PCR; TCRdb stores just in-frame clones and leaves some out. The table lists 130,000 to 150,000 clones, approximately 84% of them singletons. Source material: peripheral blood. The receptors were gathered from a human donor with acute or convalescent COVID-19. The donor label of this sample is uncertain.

Written as DNA, the CDR3 is TGCGCCAGCAGCCCTGGAGCGGGGCCTTCCTACGAGCAGTACTTC. This sequence encodes CASSPGAGPSYEQYF. This chain connects TRBV4-3 to TRBJ2-7; 7 bases match TRBD2. V was pared by 4 bases and J by 1 base, with 7 bases of the junction left unmatched. Germline CDR1 LGHNA, CDR2 YSLEER. This CDR3 is built from 15 residues.

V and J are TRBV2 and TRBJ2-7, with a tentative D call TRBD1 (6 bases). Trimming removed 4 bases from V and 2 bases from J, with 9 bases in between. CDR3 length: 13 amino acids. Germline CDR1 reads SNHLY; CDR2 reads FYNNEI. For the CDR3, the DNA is TGTGCCAGCAGTGTCCAGGGGACCTACGAGCAGTACGTC. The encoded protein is CASSVQGTYEQYV.

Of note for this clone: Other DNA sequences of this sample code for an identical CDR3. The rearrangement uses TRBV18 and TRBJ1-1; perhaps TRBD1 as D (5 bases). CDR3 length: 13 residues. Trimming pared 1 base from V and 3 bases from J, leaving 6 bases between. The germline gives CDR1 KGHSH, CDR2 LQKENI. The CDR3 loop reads CASSPRGDTEAFF. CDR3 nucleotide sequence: TGTGCCAGCTCACCACGGGGGGACACTGAAGCTTTCTTT.

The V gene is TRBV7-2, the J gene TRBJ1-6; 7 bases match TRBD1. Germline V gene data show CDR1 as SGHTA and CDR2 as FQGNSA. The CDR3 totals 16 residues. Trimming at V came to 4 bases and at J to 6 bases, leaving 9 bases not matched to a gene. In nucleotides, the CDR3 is TGTGCCAGCAGCTCTCAGGGGGGCCTTGGTAATTCACCCCTCCACTTT. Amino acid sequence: CASSSQGGLGNSPLHF.

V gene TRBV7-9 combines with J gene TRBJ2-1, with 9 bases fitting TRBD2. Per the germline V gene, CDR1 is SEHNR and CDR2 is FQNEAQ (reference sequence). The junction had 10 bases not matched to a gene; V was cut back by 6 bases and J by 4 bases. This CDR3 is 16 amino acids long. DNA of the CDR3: TGTGCCAGCAGGCCGGCCATAGCGGGAGAGTACAATGAGCAGTTCTTC. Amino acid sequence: CASRPAIAGEYNEQFF.

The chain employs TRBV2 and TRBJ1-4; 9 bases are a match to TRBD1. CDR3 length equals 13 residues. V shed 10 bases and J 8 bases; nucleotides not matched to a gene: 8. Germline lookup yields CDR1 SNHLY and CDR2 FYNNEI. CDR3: CATSGQGGEKLFF. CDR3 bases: TGTGCCACCTCGGGACAGGGAGGAGAAAAACTGTTTTTT.

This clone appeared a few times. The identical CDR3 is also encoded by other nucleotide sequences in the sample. CDR3 loop: CATSRELAGNQPQHF. For the CDR3, the DNA is TGTGCCACCAGCAGAGAATTGGCTGGCAATCAGCCCCAGCATTTT. The chain employs TRBV15 and TRBJ1-5, with unresolved D. Germline V gives CDR1 LNHNV, CDR2 YYDKDF (reference sequence). The V gene lost 0 bases and the J gene lost 2 bases, with 8 bases spanning the gap. The CDR3 is 15 amino acids.

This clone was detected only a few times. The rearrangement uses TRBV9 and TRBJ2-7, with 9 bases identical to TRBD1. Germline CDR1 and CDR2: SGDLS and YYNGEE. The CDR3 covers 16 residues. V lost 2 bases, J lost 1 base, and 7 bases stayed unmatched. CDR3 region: CASSVREDRGSYEQYF. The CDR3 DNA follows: TGTGCCAGCAGCGTTAGAGAGGACAGGGGTTCCTACGAGCAGTACTTC.

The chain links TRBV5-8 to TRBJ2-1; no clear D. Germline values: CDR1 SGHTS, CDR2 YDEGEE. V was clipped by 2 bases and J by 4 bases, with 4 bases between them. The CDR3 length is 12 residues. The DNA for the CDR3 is TGTGCCAGCAGCTTACTTTACAATGAGCAGTTCTTC. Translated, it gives CASSLLYNEQFF.

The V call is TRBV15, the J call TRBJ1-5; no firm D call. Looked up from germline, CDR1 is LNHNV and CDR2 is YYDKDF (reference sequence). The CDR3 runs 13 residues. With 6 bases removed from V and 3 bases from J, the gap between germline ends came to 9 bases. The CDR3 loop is CATSELNNQPQHF. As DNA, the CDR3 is TGTGCCACCAGTGAGCTGAACAATCAGCCCCAGCATTTT. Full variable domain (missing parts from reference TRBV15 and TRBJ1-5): DAMVIQNPRYQVTQFGKPVTLSCSQTLNHNVMYWYQQKSSQAPKLLFHYYDKDFNNEADTPDNFQSRRPNTSFCFLDIRSPGLGDTAMYLCATSELNNQPQHFGDGTRLSIL.

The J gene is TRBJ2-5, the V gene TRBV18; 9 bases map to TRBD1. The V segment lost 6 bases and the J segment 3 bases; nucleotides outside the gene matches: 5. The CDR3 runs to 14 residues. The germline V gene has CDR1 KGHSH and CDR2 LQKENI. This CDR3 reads CASSKTGGKETQYF. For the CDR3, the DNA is TGTGCCAGCTCTAAGACAGGGGGTAAAGAGACCCAGTACTTC.

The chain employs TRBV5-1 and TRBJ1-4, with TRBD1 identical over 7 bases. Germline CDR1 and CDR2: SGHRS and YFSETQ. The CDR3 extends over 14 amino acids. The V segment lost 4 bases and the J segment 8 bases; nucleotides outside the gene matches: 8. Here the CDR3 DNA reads TGCGCCAGCAGCCAACAGGGGACGGGAGAAAAACTGTTTTTT. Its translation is CASSQQGTGEKLFF. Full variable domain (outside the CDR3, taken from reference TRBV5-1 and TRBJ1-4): KAGVTQTPRYLIKTRGQQVTLSCSPISGHRSVSWYQQTPGQGLQFLFEYFSETQRNKGNFPGRFSGRQFSNSRSEMNVSTLELGDSALYLCASSQQGTGEKLFFGSGTQLSVL.

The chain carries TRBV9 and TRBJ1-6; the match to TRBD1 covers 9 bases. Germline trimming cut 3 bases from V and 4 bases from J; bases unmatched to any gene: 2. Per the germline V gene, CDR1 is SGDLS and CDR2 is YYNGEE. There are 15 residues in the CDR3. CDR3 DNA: TGTGCCAGCAGCGCTGGGACAGGGTATAATTCACCCCTCCACTTT. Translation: CASSAGTGYNSPLHF.

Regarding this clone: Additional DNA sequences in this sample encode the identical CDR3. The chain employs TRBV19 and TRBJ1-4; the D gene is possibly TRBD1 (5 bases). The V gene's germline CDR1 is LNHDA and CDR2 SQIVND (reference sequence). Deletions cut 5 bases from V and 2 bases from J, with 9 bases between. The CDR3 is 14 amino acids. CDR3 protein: CASSDPGTNEKLFF. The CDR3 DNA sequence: TGTGCCAGTAGTGACCCAGGGACTAATGAAAAACTGTTTTTT.

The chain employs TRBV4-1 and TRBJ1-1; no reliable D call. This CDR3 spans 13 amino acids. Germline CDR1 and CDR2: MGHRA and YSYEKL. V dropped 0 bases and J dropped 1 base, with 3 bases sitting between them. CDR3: CASSQDRNTEAFF. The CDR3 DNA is TGCGCCAGCAGCCAAGACCGGAACACTGAAGCTTTCTTT.

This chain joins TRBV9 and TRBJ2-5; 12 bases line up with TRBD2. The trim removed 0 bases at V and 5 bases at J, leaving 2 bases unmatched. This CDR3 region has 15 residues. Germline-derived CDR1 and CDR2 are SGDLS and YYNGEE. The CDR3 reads CASSVGLAGAETQYF. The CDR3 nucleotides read TGTGCCAGCAGCGTAGGACTAGCGGGGGCGGAGACCCAGTACTTC.

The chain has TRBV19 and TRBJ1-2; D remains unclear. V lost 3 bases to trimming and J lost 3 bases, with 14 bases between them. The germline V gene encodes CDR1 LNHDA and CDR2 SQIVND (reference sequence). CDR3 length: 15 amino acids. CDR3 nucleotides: TGTGCCAGTAGTATTTGGTCCCCCGGAGACTATGGCTACACCTTC. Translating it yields CASSIWSPGDYGYTF.

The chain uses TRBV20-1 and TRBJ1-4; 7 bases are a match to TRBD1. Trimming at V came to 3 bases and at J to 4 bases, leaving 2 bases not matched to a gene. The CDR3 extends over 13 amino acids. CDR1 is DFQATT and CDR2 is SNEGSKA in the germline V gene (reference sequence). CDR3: CSASWDSNEKLFF. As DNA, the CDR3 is TGCAGTGCTAGTTGGGACAGTAATGAAAAACTGTTTTTT.